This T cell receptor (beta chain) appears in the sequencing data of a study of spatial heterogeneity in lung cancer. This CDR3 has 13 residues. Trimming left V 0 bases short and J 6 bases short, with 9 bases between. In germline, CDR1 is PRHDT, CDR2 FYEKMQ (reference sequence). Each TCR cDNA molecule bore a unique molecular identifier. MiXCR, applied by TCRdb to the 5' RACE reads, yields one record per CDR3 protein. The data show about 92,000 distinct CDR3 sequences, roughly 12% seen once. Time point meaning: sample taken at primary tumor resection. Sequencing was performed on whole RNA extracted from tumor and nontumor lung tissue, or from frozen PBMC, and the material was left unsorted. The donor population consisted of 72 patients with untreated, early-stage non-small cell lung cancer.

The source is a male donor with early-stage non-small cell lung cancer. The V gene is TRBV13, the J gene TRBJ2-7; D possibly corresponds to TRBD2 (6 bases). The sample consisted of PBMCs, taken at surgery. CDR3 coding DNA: TGTGCCAGCAGCTTAGGGGCCGGGGGCGAGCAGTACTTC. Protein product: CASSLGAGGEQYF. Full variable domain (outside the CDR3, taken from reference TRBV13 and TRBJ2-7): AAGVIQSPRHLIKEKRETATLKCYPIPRHDTVYWYQQGPGQDPQFLISFYEKMQSDKGSIPDRFSAQQFSDYHSELNMSSLELGDSALYFCASSLGAGGEQYFGPGTRLTVT.